This T cell receptor (beta chain) originates from a study of blood T cell repertoires in COVID-19. Across the study: Sites in the United States, Italy and Spain provided acute and convalescent COVID-19 samples. PBMCs, B-cell-depleted T cells, or T cells were the source of the cDNA or gDNA that made up the material.

In the source study's methods: Researchers report that nucleated cell counts were estimated from reference gene primer amplification. Sequencing used immunoSEQ multiplex PCR; TCRdb keeps in-frame clones, though not all of them. V and J calls and clone size are copied from that table; D and trimming were computed from the DNA. The data show over 140,000 clones, with about three quarters seen just once and roughly 9% held by the top ten. The germline V gene has CDR1 SGHRS and CDR2 YFSETQ. CDR3 length: 15 amino acids. Between the trimmed V and J ends, which lost 3 bases and 5 bases, there was a span of 15 bases.

Input material: peripheral blood. The genes are TRBV5-1 and TRBJ2-1; weak D call: TRBD2 (6 bases). The receptor was isolated from a woman aged 50 to 60 with active or convalescent COVID-19. CDR3 sequence (DNA): TGCGCCAGCAGCTCGACTGGAGGGGCCCACAATGAGCAGTTCTTC. Its translation: CASSSTGGAHNEQFF.